This T cell receptor (beta chain) was observed in a study of T cell responses to AZD1222 COVID-19 vaccine. About the research overall: Second-dose intervals of approximately 4 or approximately 12 weeks were pooled. General study results and limits: When two AZD1222 doses had been given, Spike-specific TCR breadth and depth rose. Repertoire sampling occurred only after the peak T cell response. Clonal diversity may have been underestimated in mostly white British donors.

Method: immunoSEQ multiplex PCR; TCRdb's copy keeps in-frame clones and lacks some. The sample comprises about 150,000 clones, more than 85% of which are singletons, and 1.5% to 2% rests with the top ten. Trimming shortened V by 2 bases and J by 5 bases, and 21 bases separated the two germline ends. Germline values: CDR1 SGHTA, CDR2 FQGNSA. The CDR3 is 17 residues long. A word on this clone: What it recognizes is unknown.

This receptor was obtained from an adult in good health. The specimen was peripheral blood, collected on day 0 of AZD1222 vaccination. V is TRBV7-2 and J is TRBJ1-2; D might be TRBD1 (5 bases). In DNA, the CDR3 is TGTGCCAGCAGCTTATCAGGGACCCTTCTTCCTTCTTATGGCTACACCTTC. Its protein is CASSLSGTLLPSYGYTF.